A single sample is the source of the 30 T cell receptor beta chains below, sequenced in a study of identical twins' blood T cells. TCRdb called the 5' RACE reads again in MiXCR, with one record for every CDR3 protein. The sample lists 350,000 to 450,000 distinct CDR3 sequences, under 30% occurring once. The sample comprised PBMCs. These receptors were obtained from a woman between 18 and 50 years old in good health.

This clonotype was seen only a few times. The V and J genes are TRBV6-6 and TRBJ1-5; no firm D call. Germline V gene sequence: CDR1 MNHNY, CDR2 SVGAGI (reference sequence). The length of the CDR3 is 13 residues. Trimming shortened V by 2 bases and J by 6 bases, and 8 bases separated the two germline ends. In nucleotides, the CDR3 is TGTGCCAGCAGTTACAACCTGTCTCAGCCCCAGCATTTT. Amino acids: CASSYNLSQPQHF.

In DNA form, the CDR3 reads TGTGCCTTCGGAGGGTTTGGGAGTGGCTACACCTTC. It codes for CAFGGFGSGYTF. The V call is TRBV4-2, the J call TRBJ1-2; D is ambiguous. The germline V and J ends were trimmed by 11 bases and 7 bases, with 17 bases remaining between them. This CDR3 contains 12 residues. Germline CDR1 is LGHNA and CDR2 is YNFKEQ.

The chain has TRBV28 and TRBJ2-7; 9 bases line up with TRBD2. Trimming took 5 bases from V and 5 from J; bases not matched to a gene: 4. The CDR3 runs 13 residues. The germline V gene encodes CDR1 MDHEN and CDR2 SYDVKM. DNA for the CDR3: TGTGCCAGCAGTGAGCGGGAGGCACACGAGCAGTACTTC. Protein product: CASSEREAHEQYF.

In its sample, this clonotype was seen a few times. This chain joins TRBV29-1 and TRBJ1-1; 8 positions match TRBD1. The germline CDR1 and CDR2 sequences are SQVTM and ANQGSEA. V trimming: 7 bases; J trimming: 5 bases; junction bases outside the gene matches: 9. There are 13 residues in the CDR3. The CDR3, as DNA: TGCAGCGCCGCGACAGGGGCAGGGACTGAAGCTTTCTTT. The encoded protein is CSAATGAGTEAFF.

V and J are TRBV7-8 and TRBJ2-1, with D perhaps TRBD2 (6 bases). The CDR3 spans 14 residues. V lost 2 bases, J lost 5 bases, and 10 bases lay in between. Germline values: CDR1 SGHVS, CDR2 FQNEAQ. This CDR3 is CASSLRREDNEQFF. DNA for the CDR3: TGTGCCAGCAGCTTAAGGCGGGAAGACAATGAGCAGTTCTTC.

There are many counts of this clonotype. The J gene is TRBJ2-1, the V gene TRBV4-2; D possibly matches TRBD1 or TRBD2 (5 bases each). This CDR3 is built from 13 residues. Trimming stripped 0 bases from V and 7 bases from J, with 7 bases between. Per germline, CDR1 LGHNA and CDR2 YNFKEQ. CDR3 in DNA: TGTGCCAGCAGCCAAGAAGAGGGGAATGAGCAGTTCTTC. The encoded protein is CASSQEEGNEQFF.

This clonotype was picked up many times. The rearrangement uses TRBV6-2 or TRBV6-3 and TRBJ1-2; D unresolved. V dropped 0 bases and J dropped 4 bases, with 24 bases sitting between them. Germline values: CDR1 MNHEY, CDR2 SVGEGT. The CDR3 sequence is 19 residues long. CDR3 DNA: TGTGCCAGCAGTTACTCGATAATGGAGGTCGAGACCGACCGCTATGGCTACACCTTC. Translation gives CASSYSIMEVETDRYGYTF.

V usage is TRBV11-3 and J usage is TRBJ1-1; D is uncertain. Germline loops: CDR1 SGHNT, CDR2 YENEEA. The CDR3 consists of 15 residues. V lost 2 bases to trimming and J lost 0 bases, with 10 bases between them. CDR3 sequence: CASSLHSTLNTEAFF. CDR3 nucleotides: TGTGCCAGCAGCTTACACAGCACTTTGAACACTGAAGCTTTCTTT. The variable domain in full, completed from reference TRBV11-3 and TRBJ1-1, reads EAGVVQSPRYKIIEKKQPVAFWCNPISGHNTLYWYLQNLGQGPELLIRYENEEAVDDSQLPKDRFSAERLKGVDSTLKIQPAELGDSAVYLCASSLHSTLNTEAFFGQGTRLTVV.

The chain joins TRBV10-3 to TRBJ2-3; the D gene is possibly TRBD1 (5 bases). Looked up from germline, CDR1 is ENHRY and CDR2 is SYGVKD. CDR3 length equals 16 residues. Trimming took 4 bases from V and 0 from J, leaving 14 bases between them. CDR3 sequence (DNA): TGTGCCATCAGTGTTAGGGGATCCTTTAGCACAGATACGCAGTATTTT. Translating gives CAISVRGSFSTDTQYF.

The chain carries TRBV9 and TRBJ2-2, with D unclear. Germline values: CDR1 SGDLS, CDR2 YYNGEE. This CDR3 region has 16 residues. The germline V and J ends were trimmed by 0 bases and 3 bases, with 12 bases remaining between them. In DNA form, the CDR3 reads TGTGCCAGCAGCGTAGGCACCAGGTTATACACCGGGGAGCTGTTTTTT. As protein: CASSVGTRLYTGELFF.

The table lists this clonotype with a few counts. J is TRBJ1-2 and V is TRBV5-1, with 7 bases that match TRBD1. Germline V gene data show CDR1 as SGHRS and CDR2 as YFSETQ. The CDR3 length is 13 residues. Trimming cost V 4 bases and J 8 bases; bases outside gene matches: 8. In DNA form, the CDR3 reads TGCGCCAGCAGCGTACAGGGGCAAGGAGGCTACACCTTC. It translates to CASSVQGQGGYTF.

The chain joins TRBV3-2 to TRBJ1-1. TRBV3-2 is a known pseudogene. The length of the CDR3 is 14 residues. This chain's CDR3 is CASRDRYRNTETFF. Here the CDR3 DNA reads TGTGCCAGCAGAGACAGGTACAGGAACACTGAAACTTTCTTT.

This clonotype has only a few counts. The gene calls are TRBV5-6 and TRBJ2-2; D may match TRBD1 or TRBD2 (5 bases each). The CDR3 extends over 16 amino acids. Between the trimmed V and J ends, which lost 4 bases and 1 base, there was a span of 14 bases. The V gene's germline CDR1 is SGHDT and CDR2 YYEEEE. The CDR3 nucleotides read TGTGCCAGCAGCAAGGAAGGGACCTTGAACACCGGGGAGCTGTTTTTT. Encoded protein: CASSKEGTLNTGELFF.

This clonotype was recorded many times. The chain recombines TRBV25-1 with TRBJ1-4; D is perhaps TRBD1 (5 bases). The V end lost 8 bases, the J end lost 10 bases, and 17 bases lay between the germline ends. Germline V gene lookup returns CDR1 MGHDK and CDR2 SYGVNS. The CDR3 consists of 13 residues. DNA of the CDR3: TGTGCCAGCCTAGAAATTGGGGGTGGAAAACTGTTTTTT. Translated: CASLEIGGGKLFF.

The chain employs TRBV6-6 and TRBJ1-2; D gene uncertain. This CDR3 region has 15 residues. Germline lookup yields CDR1 MNHNY and CDR2 SVGAGI (reference sequence). V shed 1 base and J shed 4 bases, with 13 bases lying between them. In nucleotides, the CDR3 is TGTGCCAGCAGTTACTTAAACAGTTCTCCCTATGGCTACACCTTC. Translation: CASSYLNSSPYGYTF.

The chain couples TRBV7-6 to TRBJ1-1; 8 nucleotides line up with TRBD1. Germline assignment: CDR1 SGHVS and CDR2 FNYEAQ. The CDR3 is 14 residues long. The V gene end was trimmed by 3 bases and the J gene end by 7 bases; junction bases not matched to a gene: 7. CDR3: CASSLNQGASEAFF. The CDR3 region has the DNA TGTGCCAGCAGCTTGAATCAGGGGGCGAGTGAAGCTTTCTTT. Full variable domain (missing parts from reference TRBV7-6 and TRBJ1-1): GAGVSQSPRYKVTKRGQDVALRCDPISGHVSLYWYRQALGQGPEFLTYFNYEAQQDKSGLPNDRFSAERPEGSISTLTIQRTEQRDSAMYRCASSLNQGASEAFFGQGTRLTVV.

This clonotype was seen many times. The CDR3 reads CASSLEPSYNEQFF. The DNA of the CDR3 is TGTGCCAGCAGCTTAGAACCCTCCTACAATGAGCAGTTCTTC. This chain connects TRBV7-2 to TRBJ2-1; D is undetermined. The V gene lost 1 base and the J gene lost 0 bases, with 4 bases spanning the gap. Germline CDR1 and CDR2: SGHTA and FQGNSA. This CDR3 region has 14 residues. The full variable domain, its missing parts supplied by reference TRBV7-2 and TRBJ2-1, is GAGVSQSPSNKVTEKGKDVELRCDPISGHTALYWYRQSLGQGLEFLIYFQGNSAPDKSGLPSDRFSAERTGGSVSTLTIQRTQQEDSAVYLCASSLEPSYNEQFFGPGTRLTVL.

This clonotype has just a few counts. The V gene is TRBV12-5, the J gene TRBJ2-3, with D perhaps matching TRBD2 (6 bases). The CDR3 consists of 19 residues. The germline V gene has CDR1 LGHNT and CDR2 FRNRAP. Trimming cost V 5 bases and J 4 bases, with 28 bases left between them. Here the CDR3 reads CASGTGLRLGGTRADTQYF. Written as DNA, the CDR3 is TGTGCTAGTGGTACGGGCCTACGCCTCGGGGGAACAAGGGCAGATACGCAGTATTTT.

The chain carries TRBV7-2 and TRBJ1-2, with D perhaps matching TRBD1 (5 bases). Germline CDR1 is SGHTA and CDR2 is FQGNSA. Trimming removed 3 bases at V and 9 bases at J, with 17 bases between. The CDR3 runs 14 residues. The DNA for the CDR3 is TGTGCCAGCAGCTTGGGACCGGGAGTTGACCGCTACACCTTC. Translating it yields CASSLGPGVDRYTF.

This chain links TRBV19 with TRBJ1-3; D ambiguous. CDR3 length equals 12 residues. Trimming shortened V by 8 bases and J by 4 bases, and 9 bases separated the two germline ends. The germline V gene has CDR1 LNHDA and CDR2 SQIVND (reference sequence). The CDR3 nucleotides read TGTGCCAGTGCTTACCTCGGAAACACCATATATTTT. Residues: CASAYLGNTIYF.

The chain has TRBV29-1 and TRBJ1-2, with D tentatively TRBD1 (6 bases). V lost 8 bases to trimming and J lost 7 bases, with 17 bases between them. Germline values: CDR1 SQVTM, CDR2 ANQGSEA. The CDR3 runs to 12 residues. Here the CDR3 reads CSSQNLRGGYTF. CDR3 bases: TGCAGCTCCCAAAATCTCAGGGGTGGCTACACCTTC.

This chain connects TRBV29-1 to TRBJ2-7; TRBD1 might be the D (6 bases). The CDR3 loop spans 15 amino acids. The germline V gene has CDR1 SQVTM and CDR2 ANQGSEA. The ends were cut back, 6 bases at V and 2 bases at J, with 20 bases in the middle. The CDR3 is CSVGSTGSKAYEQYF. CDR3 nucleotides: TGCAGCGTCGGGTCGACAGGCTCCAAGGCCTACGAGCAGTACTTC.

This clonotype was picked up many times. V gene TRBV2 combines with J gene TRBJ1-1; D call uncertain. The V gene lost 4 bases and the J gene lost 6 bases, with 6 bases spanning the gap. The CDR3 has 11 residues. Germline CDR1 reads SNHLY; CDR2 reads FYNNEI. The CDR3 loop is CASSVGSEAFF. The CDR3 DNA is TGTGCCAGCAGTGTAGGTTCTGAAGCTTTCTTT.

In this sample, this clonotype turned up many times. V gene TRBV13 combines with J gene TRBJ2-1; TRBD1 matches 9 bases. The CDR3 sequence is 15 residues long. V dropped 5 bases and J dropped 4; count of bases not matched to a gene: 6. CDR1 PRHDT and CDR2 FYEKMQ come from the germline V gene (reference sequence). The CDR3: CASSLTGQGYNEQFF. The DNA for the CDR3 is TGTGCCAGCAGCCTGACAGGACAGGGGTACAATGAGCAGTTCTTC.

Ten or more counts support this clonotype. J is TRBJ1-1 and V is TRBV12-3 or TRBV12-4; D ambiguous. The V gene lost 1 base and the J gene lost 5 bases, with 8 bases spanning the gap. The CDR3 spans 13 residues. This CDR3 reads CASSLDGETEAFF. The CDR3 DNA reads TGTGCCAGCAGTTTAGACGGTGAAACTGAAGCTTTCTTT.

This clonotype has just a few counts. The junction and the germline gene differ at one end; a read error may be behind it. The V call is TRBV7-7, the J call TRBJ2-5; unclear D gene. This CDR3 has 15 amino acids. Germline values: CDR1 SSHAT, CDR2 FNYEAQ (reference sequence). The CDR3 DNA reads as TGTGCTAGCAGCTTAGGACCCACTGCAATGGAGACCCAGTACTTC. This codes for CASSLGPTAMETQYF.

This chain connects TRBV5-1 to TRBJ1-2; 8 bases are shared with TRBD1. With V trimmed by 4 bases and J by 3 bases, 2 bases remained unmatched. The germline V gene has CDR1 SGHRS and CDR2 YFSETQ. The CDR3 totals 13 residues. The CDR3 reads CASSKQGDYGYTF. In DNA form, the CDR3 reads TGCGCCAGCAGCAAACAGGGGGACTATGGCTACACCTTC.

The CDR3 loop is CSGGTDTEAFF. As DNA, the CDR3 is TGCAGCGGCGGGACAGACACTGAAGCTTTCTTT. The chain has TRBV29-1 and TRBJ1-1; TRBD1 agrees at 7 bases. This CDR3 is built from 11 residues. Trimming removed 7 bases from V and 3 bases from J; junction bases left unmatched: 2. Germline V gene lookup returns CDR1 SQVTM and CDR2 ANQGSEA.

The genes are TRBV20-1 and TRBJ1-1; D is possibly TRBD1 (5 bases). The CDR3 runs 12 residues. The germline V gene encodes CDR1 DFQATT and CDR2 SNEGSKA (reference sequence). The ends were cut back, 2 bases at V and 3 bases at J, with 7 bases in the middle. For the CDR3, the DNA is TGCAGTGCTAGAAACAGGTACACTGAAGCTTTCTTT. It translates to CSARNRYTEAFF.

The J gene is TRBJ1-4, the V gene TRBV19; a weak D match, TRBD1 (6 bases). The germline gives CDR1 LNHDA, CDR2 SQIVND (reference sequence). V shed 8 bases and J shed 0 bases, with 13 bases lying between them. The CDR3 is made up of 15 amino acids. CDR3 in amino acids: CASGRGFATNEKLFF. The DNA for the CDR3 is TGTGCCAGTGGCAGGGGCTTCGCAACTAATGAAAAACTGTTTTTT.